A single sample is the source of the 5 T cell receptor beta chains below, sequenced in a study of blood T cell repertoires in COVID-19. Sequenced by immunoSEQ multiplex PCR; TCRdb stores in-frame clones only, minus some. The data contain about 70,000 clones, about 88% of them seen just once; the ten biggest clones take up 3.5% to 5%. Sequenced input: peripheral blood. These receptors all stem from a man between 65 and 85 years old with active COVID-19.

This chain joins TRBV29-1 and TRBJ2-7; 15 positions match TRBD2. V shed 4 bases and J 7 bases; nucleotides not matched to a gene: 5. This CDR3 has 14 amino acids. Germline assignment: CDR1 SQVTM and CDR2 ANQGSEA. CDR3 sequence reads: CSVVPGLAGGEQYF. Here the CDR3 DNA reads TGCAGCGTTGTCCCGGGACTAGCGGGAGGTGAGCAGTACTTC.

The rearrangement joins TRBV28 to TRBJ2-1; 8 bases are a match to TRBD2. V shed 6 bases and J 5 bases; nucleotides not matched to a gene: 12. The germline CDR1 and CDR2 sequences are MDHEN and SYDVKM. This CDR3 is 16 amino acids long. This CDR3 is CASRPPGTRPHNEQFF. CDR3 coding DNA: TGTGCCAGCAGACCCCCCGGGACTAGGCCCCACAATGAGCAGTTCTTC.

V usage is TRBV19 and J usage is TRBJ2-1; 9 nucleotides match TRBD2. This CDR3 is 14 amino acids long. Germline V gene data show CDR1 as LNHDA and CDR2 as SQIVND (reference sequence). J lost 6 bases, V lost 10 bases, and 10 bases had no gene match. The CDR3 sequence: CATGAGGFSNEQFF. DNA for the CDR3: TGTGCCACCGGAGCGGGAGGCTTTTCCAATGAGCAGTTCTTC.

The V gene is TRBV28, the J gene TRBJ2-3; 7 positions agree with TRBD2. With 3 bases clipped from V and 0 bases from J, the junction kept 15 bases outside the gene matches. CDR1 and CDR2 from the germline V gene are MDHEN and SYDVKM. The CDR3 consists of 19 residues. The CDR3 region is CASSLSPGGGDFSTDTQYF. The CDR3, as DNA: TGTGCCAGCAGTTTGTCACCCGGGGGAGGGGATTTTAGCACAGATACGCAGTATTTT.

The V gene is TRBV5-4, the J gene TRBJ1-1, with TRBD1 as a possible D gene (6 bases). The germline V gene encodes CDR1 SGHNT and CDR2 YYREEE (reference sequence). V dropped 9 bases and J dropped 6 bases, with 21 bases sitting between them. This CDR3 comprises 14 residues. CDR3 sequence: CATQGAGVRAEAFF. DNA of the CDR3: TGTGCCACCCAAGGGGCAGGGGTTCGTGCTGAAGCTTTCTTT. Full variable domain (missing parts from reference TRBV5-4 and TRBJ1-1): ETGVTQSPTHLIKTRGQQVTLRCSSQSGHNTVSWYQQALGQGPQFIFQYYREEENGRGNFPPRFSGLQFPNYSSELNVNALELDDSALYLCATQGAGVRAEAFFGQGTRLTVV.